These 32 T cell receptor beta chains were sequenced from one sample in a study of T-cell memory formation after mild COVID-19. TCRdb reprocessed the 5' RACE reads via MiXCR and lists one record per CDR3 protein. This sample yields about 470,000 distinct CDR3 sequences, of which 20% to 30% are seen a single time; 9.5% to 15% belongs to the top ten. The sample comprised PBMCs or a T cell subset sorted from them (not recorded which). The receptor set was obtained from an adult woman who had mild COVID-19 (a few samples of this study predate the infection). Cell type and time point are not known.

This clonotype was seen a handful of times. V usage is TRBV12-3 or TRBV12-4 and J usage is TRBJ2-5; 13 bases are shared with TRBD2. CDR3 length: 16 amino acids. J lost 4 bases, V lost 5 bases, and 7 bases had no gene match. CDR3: CASSPGLAGASETQYF. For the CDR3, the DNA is TGTGCCAGCAGTCCCGGACTAGCGGGGGCCTCAGAGACCCAGTACTTC.

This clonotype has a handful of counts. CDR3 sequence (DNA): TGCGCCAGCAGCCACAGGGGGCCTTACAATGAGCAGTTCTTC. It translates to CASSHRGPYNEQFF. The chain links TRBV4-3 to TRBJ2-1, with 8 nucleotides matching TRBD1. Germline-derived CDR1 and CDR2 are LGHNA and YSLEER. The CDR3 spans 14 residues. With 3 bases clipped from V and 4 bases from J, the junction kept 2 bases outside the gene matches.

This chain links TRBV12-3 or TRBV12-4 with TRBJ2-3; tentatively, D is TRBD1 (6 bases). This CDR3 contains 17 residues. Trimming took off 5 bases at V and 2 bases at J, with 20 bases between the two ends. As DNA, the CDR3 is TGTGCCAGCAGTCCCGACAGGTTGAACTATGACACAGATACGCAGTATTTT. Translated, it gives CASSPDRLNYDTDTQYF.

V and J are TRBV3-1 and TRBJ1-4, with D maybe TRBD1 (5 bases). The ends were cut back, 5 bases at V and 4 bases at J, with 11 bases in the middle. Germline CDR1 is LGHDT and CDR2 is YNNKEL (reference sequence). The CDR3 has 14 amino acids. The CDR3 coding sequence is TGTGCCAGCAGCTGGGGACTCCTTAATGAAAAACTGTTTTTT. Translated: CASSWGLLNEKLFF.

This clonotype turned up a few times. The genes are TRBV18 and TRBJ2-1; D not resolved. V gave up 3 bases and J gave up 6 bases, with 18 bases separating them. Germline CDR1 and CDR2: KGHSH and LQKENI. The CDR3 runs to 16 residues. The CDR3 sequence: CASSPLGPSFGNEQFF. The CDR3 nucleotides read TGTGCCAGCTCACCCCTTGGACCCTCCTTTGGCAATGAGCAGTTCTTC.

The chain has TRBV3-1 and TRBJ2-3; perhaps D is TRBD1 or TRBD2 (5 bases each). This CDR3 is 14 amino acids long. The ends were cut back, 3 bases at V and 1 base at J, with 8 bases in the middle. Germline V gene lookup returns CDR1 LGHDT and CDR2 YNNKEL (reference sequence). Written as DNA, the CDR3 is TGTGCCAGCAGCCACTGGGACGGCACAGATACGCAGTATTTT. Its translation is CASSHWDGTDTQYF.

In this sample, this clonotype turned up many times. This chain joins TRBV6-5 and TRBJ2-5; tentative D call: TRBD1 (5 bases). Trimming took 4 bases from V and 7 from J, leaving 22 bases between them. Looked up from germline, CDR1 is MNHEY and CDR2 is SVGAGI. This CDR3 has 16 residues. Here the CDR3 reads CASSSLQGTIIWTQYF. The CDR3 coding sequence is TGTGCCAGCAGTTCGCTGCAGGGTACAATAATATGGACCCAGTACTTC.

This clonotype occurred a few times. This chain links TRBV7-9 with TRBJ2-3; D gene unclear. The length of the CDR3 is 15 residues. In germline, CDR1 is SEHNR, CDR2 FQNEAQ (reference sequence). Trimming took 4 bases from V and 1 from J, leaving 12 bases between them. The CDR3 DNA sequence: TGTGCCAGCAGCTCCGGTGTCTCAGGCACAGATACGCAGTATTTT. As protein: CASSSGVSGTDTQYF. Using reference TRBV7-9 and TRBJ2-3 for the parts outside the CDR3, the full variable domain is DTGVSQNPRHKITKRGQNVTFRCDPISEHNRLYWYRQTLGQGPEFLTYFQNEAQLEKSRLLSDRFSAERPKGSFSTLEIQRTEQGDSAMYLCASSSGVSGTDTQYFGPGTRLTVL.

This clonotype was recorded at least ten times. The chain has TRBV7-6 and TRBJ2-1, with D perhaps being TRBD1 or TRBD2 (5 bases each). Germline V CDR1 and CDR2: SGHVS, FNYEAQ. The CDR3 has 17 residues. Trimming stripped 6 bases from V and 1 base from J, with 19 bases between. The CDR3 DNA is TGTGCCAGCAGTCCGAGCGCCGGGACGGGATCCTACAATGAGCAGTTCTTC. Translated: CASSPSAGTGSYNEQFF.

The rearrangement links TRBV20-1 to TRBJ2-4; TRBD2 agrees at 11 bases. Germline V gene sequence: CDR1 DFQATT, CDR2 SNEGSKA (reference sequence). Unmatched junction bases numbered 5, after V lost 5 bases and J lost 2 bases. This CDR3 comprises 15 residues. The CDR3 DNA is TGCAGTGCTCAACTAGCGGGAGTACCCAAAAACATTCAGTACTTC. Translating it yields CSAQLAGVPKNIQYF.

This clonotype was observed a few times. For the CDR3, the DNA is TGCAGTCCCCCGATCCCCGGGACAGCCTATGGCTACACCTTC. This translates into CSPPIPGTAYGYTF. The V and J genes are TRBV20-1 and TRBJ1-2; 7 nucleotides match TRBD1. The trim removed 8 bases at V and 4 bases at J, leaving 13 bases unmatched. The CDR3 consists of 14 residues. Germline loops: CDR1 DFQATT, CDR2 SNEGSKA (reference sequence).

CDR3 in DNA: TGTGCCACCAGTGATTACAGGGTTTCTGGGGCCAACGTCCTGACTTTC. Translated: CATSDYRVSGANVLTF. V and J are TRBV24-1 and TRBJ2-6, with a tentative D call TRBD1 (6 bases). Trimming removed 2 bases at V and 1 base at J, with 8 bases between. In germline, CDR1 is KGHDR, CDR2 SFDVKD. The CDR3 extends over 16 amino acids.

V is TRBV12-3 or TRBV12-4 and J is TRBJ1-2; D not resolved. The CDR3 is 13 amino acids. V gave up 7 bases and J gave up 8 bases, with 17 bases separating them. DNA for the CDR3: TGTGCCAGCACCCTCACGCGGGCGGGCGGCTACACCTTC. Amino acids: CASTLTRAGGYTF.

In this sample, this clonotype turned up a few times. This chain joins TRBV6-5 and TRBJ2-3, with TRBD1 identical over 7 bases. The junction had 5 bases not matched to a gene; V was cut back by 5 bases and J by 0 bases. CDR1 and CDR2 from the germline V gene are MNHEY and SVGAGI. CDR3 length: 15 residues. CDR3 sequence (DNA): TGTGCCAGCAGTCCTGACAGGGTTAGCACAGATACGCAGTATTTT. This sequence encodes CASSPDRVSTDTQYF.

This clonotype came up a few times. This chain's CDR3 is CASRRAGIYGYTF. CDR3 coding DNA: TGTGCCAGTAGAAGAGCAGGCATCTATGGCTACACCTTC. The J gene is TRBJ1-2, the V gene TRBV19; no definite D call. This CDR3 region has 13 residues. The V gene's germline CDR1 is LNHDA and CDR2 SQIVND (reference sequence). The germline V and J ends were trimmed by 6 bases and 4 bases, with 12 bases remaining between them. Filled out from reference TRBV19 and TRBJ1-2, the complete variable domain reads DGGITQSPKYLFRKEGQNVTLSCEQNLNHDAMYWYRQDPGQGLRLIYYSQIVNDFQKGDIAEGYSVSREKKESFPLTVTSAQKNPTAFYLCASRRAGIYGYTFGSGTRLTVV.

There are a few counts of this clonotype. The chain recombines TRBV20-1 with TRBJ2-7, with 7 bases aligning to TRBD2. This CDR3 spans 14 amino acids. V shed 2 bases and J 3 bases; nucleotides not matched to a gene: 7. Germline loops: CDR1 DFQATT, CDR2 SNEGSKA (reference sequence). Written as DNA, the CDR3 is TGCAGTGCTAGAATGCGGGAGTGGGGCTACGAGCAGTACTTC. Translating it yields CSARMREWGYEQYF.

The CDR3 is CSARGQGVASYEQYF. The CDR3 region has the DNA TGCAGTGCTCGGGGGCAGGGAGTGGCCTCCTACGAGCAGTACTTC. This chain links TRBV20-1 with TRBJ2-7; D tentatively fits TRBD1 or TRBD2 (6 bases each). The length of the CDR3 is 15 residues. V lost 5 bases and J 0 bases, leaving 17 bases between the germline ends. CDR1 DFQATT and CDR2 SNEGSKA come from the germline V gene (reference sequence).

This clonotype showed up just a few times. CDR3 coding DNA: TGTGCCAGCAGCTTGGAACAGGGGGCGAATGGCTACACCTTC. It is translated as CASSLEQGANGYTF. The chain uses TRBV7-6 and TRBJ1-2; 9 nucleotides match TRBD1. Looked up from germline, CDR1 is SGHVS and CDR2 is FNYEAQ. V was clipped by 3 bases and J by 6 bases; unmatched bases: 5. This CDR3 contains 14 residues.

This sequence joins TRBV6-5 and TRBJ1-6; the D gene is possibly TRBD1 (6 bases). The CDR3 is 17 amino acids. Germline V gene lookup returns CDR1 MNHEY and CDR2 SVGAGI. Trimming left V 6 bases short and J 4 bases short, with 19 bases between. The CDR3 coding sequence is TGTGCCAGCAGGAGAGGGAGCGGGACAAAGTATAATTCACCCCTCCACTTT. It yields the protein CASRRGSGTKYNSPLHF.

The CDR3 sequence: CASSFSGGRYEQYF. The DNA for the CDR3 is TGTGCCAGCAGCTTCAGCGGGGGGCGGTACGAGCAGTACTTC. This chain links TRBV7-9 with TRBJ2-7; 9 bases fit TRBD2. Germline-derived CDR1 and CDR2 are SEHNR and FQNEAQ (reference sequence). J was trimmed by 4 bases and V by 3 bases; bases with no gene match: 4. The CDR3 is made up of 14 amino acids.

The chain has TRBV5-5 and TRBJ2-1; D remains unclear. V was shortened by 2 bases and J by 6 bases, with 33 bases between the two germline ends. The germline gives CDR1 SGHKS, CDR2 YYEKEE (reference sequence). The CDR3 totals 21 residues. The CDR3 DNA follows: TGTGCCAGCAGCTTAACCGCCCTTGCCGCCCTTGCCGACGTAAGGGCCAATGAGCAGTTCTTC. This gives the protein CASSLTALAALADVRANEQFF.

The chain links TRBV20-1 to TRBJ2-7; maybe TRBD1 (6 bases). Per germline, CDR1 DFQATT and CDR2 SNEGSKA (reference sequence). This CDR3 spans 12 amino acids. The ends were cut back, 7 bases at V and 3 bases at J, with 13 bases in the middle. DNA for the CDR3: TGCAGTGTTTCCGGGACAAACTACGAGCAGTACTTC. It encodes CSVSGTNYEQYF.

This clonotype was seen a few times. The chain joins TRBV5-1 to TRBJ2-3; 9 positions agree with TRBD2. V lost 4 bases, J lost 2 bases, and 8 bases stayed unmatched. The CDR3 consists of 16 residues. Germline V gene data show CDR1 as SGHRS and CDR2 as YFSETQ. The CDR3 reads CASSSIGTSFTDTQYF. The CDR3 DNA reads TGCGCCAGCAGCAGTATCGGGACTAGCTTCACAGATACGCAGTATTTT.

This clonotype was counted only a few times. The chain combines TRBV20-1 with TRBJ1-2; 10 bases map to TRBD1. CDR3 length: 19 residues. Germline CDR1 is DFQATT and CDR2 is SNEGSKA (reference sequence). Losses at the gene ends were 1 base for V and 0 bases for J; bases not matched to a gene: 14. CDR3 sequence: CSARGSTRDRGRSNYGYTF. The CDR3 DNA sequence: TGCAGTGCTAGAGGTTCGACCCGGGACAGGGGCCGTTCTAACTATGGCTACACCTTC.

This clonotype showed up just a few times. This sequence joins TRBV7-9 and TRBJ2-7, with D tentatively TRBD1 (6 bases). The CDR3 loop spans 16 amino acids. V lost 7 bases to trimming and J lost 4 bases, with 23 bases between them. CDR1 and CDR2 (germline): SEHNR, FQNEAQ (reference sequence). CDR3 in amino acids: CASTSPQGSGAYEQYF. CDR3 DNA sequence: TGTGCCAGCACCTCCCCCCAGGGGTCTGGGGCTTACGAGCAGTACTTC.

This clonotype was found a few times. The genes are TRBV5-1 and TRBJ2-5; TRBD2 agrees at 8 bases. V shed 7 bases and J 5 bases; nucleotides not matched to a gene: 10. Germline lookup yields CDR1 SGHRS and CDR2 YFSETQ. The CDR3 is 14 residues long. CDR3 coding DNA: TGCGCCAGCCGTATTGTAGCGGGGTCGGAGACCCAGTACTTC. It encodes CASRIVAGSETQYF.

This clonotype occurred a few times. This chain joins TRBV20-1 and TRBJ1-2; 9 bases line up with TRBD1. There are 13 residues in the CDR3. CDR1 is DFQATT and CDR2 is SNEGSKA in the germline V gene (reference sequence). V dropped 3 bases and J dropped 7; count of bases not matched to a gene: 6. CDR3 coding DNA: TGCAGTGCTAGTGAAACAGGGGGCGGTGGCTACACCTTC. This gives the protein CSASETGGGGYTF.

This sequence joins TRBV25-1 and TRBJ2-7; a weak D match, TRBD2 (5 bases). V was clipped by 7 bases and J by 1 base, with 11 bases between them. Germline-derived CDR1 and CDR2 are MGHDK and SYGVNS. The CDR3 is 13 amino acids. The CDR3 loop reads CASTGVPSYEQYF. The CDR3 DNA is TGTGCCAGCACCGGGGTTCCTTCCTACGAGCAGTACTTC.

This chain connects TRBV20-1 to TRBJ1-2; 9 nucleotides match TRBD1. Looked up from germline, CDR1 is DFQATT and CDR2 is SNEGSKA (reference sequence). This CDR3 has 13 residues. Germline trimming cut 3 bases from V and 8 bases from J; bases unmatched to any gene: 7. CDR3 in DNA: TGCAGTGCTAGCGCCGGGACAGGGAGAGGCTACACCTTC. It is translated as CSASAGTGRGYTF.

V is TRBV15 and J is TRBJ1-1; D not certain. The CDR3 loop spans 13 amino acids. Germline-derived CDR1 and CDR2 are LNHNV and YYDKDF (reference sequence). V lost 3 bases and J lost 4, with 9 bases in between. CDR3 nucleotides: TGTGCCACCAGCAGTTCGACGCGCACTGAAGCTTTCTTT. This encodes CATSSSTRTEAFF. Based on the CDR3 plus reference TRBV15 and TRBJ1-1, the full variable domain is DAMVIQNPRYQVTQFGKPVTLSCSQTLNHNVMYWYQQKSSQAPKLLFHYYDKDFNNEADTPDNFQSRRPNTSFCFLDIRSPGLGDTAMYLCATSSSTRTEAFFGQGTRLTVV.

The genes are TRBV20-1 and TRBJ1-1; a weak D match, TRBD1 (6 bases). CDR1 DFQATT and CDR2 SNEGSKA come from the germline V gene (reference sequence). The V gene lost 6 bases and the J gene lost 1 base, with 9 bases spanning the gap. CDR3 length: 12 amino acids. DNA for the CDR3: TGCAGTGCCAGCAGGGGGAACACTGAAGCTTTCTTT. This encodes CSASRGNTEAFF.

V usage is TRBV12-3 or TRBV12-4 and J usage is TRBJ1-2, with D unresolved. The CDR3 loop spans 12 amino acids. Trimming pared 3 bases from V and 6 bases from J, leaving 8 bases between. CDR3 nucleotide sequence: TGTGCCAGCAGTTTCGGTGCGGATGGCTACACCTTC. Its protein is CASSFGADGYTF.